The T cell receptor (beta chain) described here comes from a study of blood T cell repertoires in COVID-19. Across the study: Donors in the United States, Italy and Spain gave samples during acute or convalescent COVID-19. PBMCs, B-cell-depleted T cells, or T cells were the source of the cDNA or gDNA that made up the material.

Per the authors' pipeline: Scientists estimated how many nucleated cells there were by amplifying reference gene primers. The assay was immunoSEQ multiplex PCR, and TCRdb's table has in-frame clones only and misses some. V and J calls and clone size follow that table, whereas D and trimming were derived from the DNA. This table has about 50,000 clones, 80% to 90% appearing once. This sequence originates from a human donor in a cohort sampled during active COVID-19. The sample taken for sequencing was peripheral blood.

CDR3 nucleotides: TGTGCCAGCAGCCAACAGGGCTTCCGGCACCATGAGCAGTTCTTC. It encodes CASSQQGFRHHEQFF. The genes are TRBV4-2 and TRBJ2-1; tentative D call: TRBD1 (5 bases). CDR1 and CDR2 (germline): LGHNA, YNFKEQ. This CDR3 has 15 residues. Trimming removed 2 bases from V and 8 bases from J, with 16 bases in between.